This T cell receptor (beta chain) was observed in a study of CD8+CD57+ T cells in acquired aplastic anemia. The overall study: Roughly 3.2 ug was the average amount of DNA from sorted CD4+ and CD8+ cells. Regarding the study as a whole: The number of CD8+ CDR3 sequences shared by patients and controls was 25 to 35.

An expansion of CD8+CD57+ cells by flow cytometry had been shown in patients chosen for sequencing. CDR1 is DFQATT and CDR2 is SNEGSKA in the germline V gene (reference sequence). The V end was cut by 2 bases, the J end by 3 bases, with 20 bases between. The CDR3 is 17 residues long. This clonotype was seen more than once but under ten times. Antigen specificity is unknown. Investigators profiled TCR beta VDJ and CDR3 from genomic DNA template. Using its own MiXCR run on the reads, TCRdb lists one record per CDR3 protein. The data hold approximately 180,000 distinct CDR3 sequences, with roughly 65% observed a single time.

The sequencing input was sorted CD4+, CD8+, or CD8+CD57+ T cells (not recorded which) from PBMCs. The rearrangement uses TRBV20-1 and TRBJ2-1, with D perhaps matching TRBD1 (5 bases). The source is a human donor with aplastic anemia. The CDR3 DNA follows: TGCAGTGCTAGAACAGGTGCAGGAACGTCTATCTACAATGAGCAGTTCTTC. This translates into CSARTGAGTSIYNEQFF.